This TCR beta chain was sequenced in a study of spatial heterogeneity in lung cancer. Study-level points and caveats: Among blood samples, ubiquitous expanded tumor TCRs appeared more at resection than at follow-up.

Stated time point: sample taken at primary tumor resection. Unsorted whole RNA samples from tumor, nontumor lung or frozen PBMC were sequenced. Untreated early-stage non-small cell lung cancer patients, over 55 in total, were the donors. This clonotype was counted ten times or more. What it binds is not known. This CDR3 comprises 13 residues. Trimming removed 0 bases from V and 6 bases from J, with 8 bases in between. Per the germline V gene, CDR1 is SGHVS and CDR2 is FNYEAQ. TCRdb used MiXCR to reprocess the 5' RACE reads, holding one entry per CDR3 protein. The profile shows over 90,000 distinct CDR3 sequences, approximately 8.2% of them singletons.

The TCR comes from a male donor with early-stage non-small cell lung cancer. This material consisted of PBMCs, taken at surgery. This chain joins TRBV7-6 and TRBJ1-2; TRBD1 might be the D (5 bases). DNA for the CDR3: TGTGCCAGCAGCTTAGCTCCAGGGAATGGCTACACCTTC. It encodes CASSLAPGNGYTF.